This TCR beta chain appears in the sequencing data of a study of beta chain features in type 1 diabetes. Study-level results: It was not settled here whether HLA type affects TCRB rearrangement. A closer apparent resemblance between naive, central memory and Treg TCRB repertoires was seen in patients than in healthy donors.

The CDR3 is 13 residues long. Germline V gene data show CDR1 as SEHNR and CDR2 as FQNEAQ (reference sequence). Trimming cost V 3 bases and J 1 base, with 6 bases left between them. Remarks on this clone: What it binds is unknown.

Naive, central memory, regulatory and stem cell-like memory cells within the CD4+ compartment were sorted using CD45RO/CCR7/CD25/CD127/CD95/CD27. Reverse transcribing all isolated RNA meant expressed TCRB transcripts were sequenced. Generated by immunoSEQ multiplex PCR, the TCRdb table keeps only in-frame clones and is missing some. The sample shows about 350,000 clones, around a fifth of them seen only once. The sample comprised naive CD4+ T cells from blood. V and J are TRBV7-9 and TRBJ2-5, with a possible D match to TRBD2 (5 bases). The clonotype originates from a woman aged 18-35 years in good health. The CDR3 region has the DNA TGTGCCAGCAGCTTGGGAGTCCAAGAGACCCAGTACTTC. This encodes CASSLGVQETQYF.